These 26 T cell receptor beta chains share one sample of origin, sequenced in a study of T cell changes during pregnancy in multiple sclerosis. The repertoire was sequenced with immunoSEQ multiplex PCR; TCRdb's copy has only in-frame clones and lacks some. The sample lists fewer than 85,000 clones; around 92% were seen once. Sequenced here: peripheral blood, sampled before pregnancy. The receptors originated from a female donor with multiple sclerosis, enrolled in a pregnancy study.

V is TRBV2 and J is TRBJ2-3; 7 bases match TRBD2. The CDR3 runs to 16 residues. The ends lost 3 bases at V and 1 base at J; junction bases unmatched: 7. Germline CDR1 is SNHLY and CDR2 is FYNNEI. CDR3: CASSDKLAEGTDTQYF. The CDR3, as DNA: TGTGCCAGCAGTGACAAGCTAGCGGAAGGCACAGATACGCAGTATTTT. The variable domain in full, with the rest retrieved from reference TRBV2 and TRBJ2-3, is EPEVTQTPSHQVTQMGQEVILRCVPISNHLYFYWYRQILGQKVEFLVSFYNNEISEKSEIFDDQFSVERPDGSNFTLKIRSTKLEDSAMYFCASSDKLAEGTDTQYFGPGTRLTVL.

V and J are TRBV6-5 and TRBJ2-3; 9 bases are shared with TRBD2. Looked up from germline, CDR1 is MNHEY and CDR2 is SVGAGI. This CDR3 spans 14 amino acids. V gave up 8 bases and J gave up 5 bases; unmatched junction bases: 8. CDR3 sequence reads: CASSRGSGRDTQYF. The CDR3 DNA follows: TGTGCCAGCTCCCGCGGTAGCGGGAGAGATACGCAGTATTTT.

The chain employs TRBV6-5 and TRBJ1-4, with 7 bases identical to TRBD1. The germline V gene has CDR1 MNHEY and CDR2 SVGAGI. The V gene end was trimmed by 5 bases and the J gene end by 4 bases; junction bases not matched to a gene: 7. The CDR3 is 15 residues long. The CDR3 region has the DNA TGTGCCAGCAGTACGGGACAGCCTAGTAATGAAAAACTGTTTTTT. Translation gives CASSTGQPSNEKLFF.

V is TRBV27 and J is TRBJ2-7, with a possible D match to TRBD1 (6 bases). This CDR3 has 13 residues. CDR1 and CDR2 (germline): MNHEY, SMNVEV (reference sequence). Trimming removed 5 bases at V and 4 bases at J, with 12 bases between. In DNA form, the CDR3 reads TGTGCCAGCAGTCCCCGACAGGAGTACGAGCAGTACTTC. Translating gives CASSPRQEYEQYF.

The genes are TRBV28 and TRBJ2-1; 9 bases agree with TRBD2. CDR1 is MDHEN and CDR2 is SYDVKM in the germline V gene. V was pared by 5 bases and J by 2 bases, with 4 bases of the junction left unmatched. The CDR3 spans 15 residues. CDR3 sequence: CASSLAGSPYNEQFF. Written as DNA, the CDR3 is TGTGCCAGCAGTCTAGCGGGGAGTCCCTACAATGAGCAGTTCTTC.

J is TRBJ2-3 and V is TRBV6-6; D is perhaps TRBD2 (6 bases). The V end lost 5 bases, the J end lost 11 bases, and 23 bases lay between the germline ends. Germline-derived CDR1 and CDR2 are MNHNY and SVGAGI (reference sequence). This CDR3 spans 15 amino acids. The CDR3: CASSPGTPPEGWQYF. CDR3 sequence (DNA): TGTGCCAGCAGTCCCGGGACTCCACCCGAGGGGTGGCAGTATTTT.

The V and J genes are TRBV10-3 and TRBJ2-5; 12 bases line up with TRBD1. This CDR3 is 14 amino acids long. J gave up 11 bases and V 4 bases, and 8 bases lay outside the gene matches. Per the germline V gene, CDR1 is ENHRY and CDR2 is SYGVKD. The CDR3: CAISGGQGAWEQYF. CDR3 bases: TGTGCCATCAGTGGGGGACAGGGGGCCTGGGAGCAGTACTTC.

This chain uses TRBV19 with TRBJ2-2; 7 nucleotides line up with TRBD1. In germline, CDR1 is LNHDA, CDR2 SQIVND (reference sequence). V lost 3 bases, J lost 1 base, and 2 bases stayed unmatched. The CDR3 has 15 residues. CDR3 nucleotide sequence: TGTGCCAGTAGTATGAGACAGGGGAACACCGGGGAGCTGTTTTTT. As protein: CASSMRQGNTGELFF. Together with reference TRBV19 and TRBJ2-2, the CDR3 gives the full variable domain: DGGITQSPKYLFRKEGQNVTLSCEQNLNHDAMYWYRQDPGQGLRLIYYSQIVNDFQKGDIAEGYSVSREKKESFPLTVTSAQKNPTAFYLCASSMRQGNTGELFFGEGSRLTVL.

V usage is TRBV4-3 and J usage is TRBJ2-3, with 7 bases lining up with TRBD2. Germline assignment: CDR1 LGHNA and CDR2 YSLEER. This CDR3 is 17 amino acids long. V shed 0 bases, J shed 1 base, and the junction held 7 bases outside the gene matches. CDR3 region: CASSQDRGGSGTDTQYF. The CDR3 coding sequence is TGCGCCAGCAGCCAAGATCGAGGCGGGAGTGGCACAGATACGCAGTATTTT.

V is TRBV28 and J is TRBJ2-7; TRBD1 matches at 10 bases. The germline gives CDR1 MDHEN, CDR2 SYDVKM. This CDR3 is 12 amino acids long. Trimming took 10 bases from V and 5 from J; bases not matched to a gene: 5. CDR3 region: CATDRGLHEQYF. In DNA form, the CDR3 reads TGTGCCACAGACAGGGGGCTCCACGAGCAGTACTTC.

V gene TRBV18 combines with J gene TRBJ2-7; 10 positions agree with TRBD1. CDR1 and CDR2 (germline): KGHSH, LQKENI. J lost 4 bases, V lost 4 bases, and 7 bases had no gene match. The CDR3 sequence is 15 residues long. The CDR3 nucleotides read TGTGCCAGCTCACTGTCCGGGACAGGGGAATACGAGCAGTACTTC. Translation gives CASSLSGTGEYEQYF.

The V and J genes are TRBV7-9 and TRBJ2-7, with 8 bases lining up with TRBD1. CDR1 is SEHNR, CDR2 FQNEAQ, per germline (reference sequence). The CDR3 loop spans 14 amino acids. The ends lost 5 bases at V and 3 bases at J; junction bases unmatched: 6. CDR3 sequence (DNA): TGTGCCAGCAGCACGGACAGGGTAGGCTACGAGCAGTACTTC. Translating gives CASSTDRVGYEQYF.

The chain couples TRBV7-9 to TRBJ1-1; 7 bases match TRBD1. Germline CDR1 is SEHNR and CDR2 is FQNEAQ (reference sequence). V was clipped by 4 bases and J by 3 bases; unmatched bases: 8. This CDR3 has 15 amino acids. DNA for the CDR3: TGTGCCAGCAGCTCGATGACAGGGCTGGACACTGAAGCTTTCTTT. Translating it yields CASSSMTGLDTEAFF.

The genes are TRBV5-1 and TRBJ1-1, with 12 bases lining up with TRBD1. Per germline, CDR1 SGHRS and CDR2 YFSETQ. CDR3 length: 16 amino acids. V was clipped by 3 bases and J by 4 bases; unmatched bases: 7. As DNA, the CDR3 is TGCGCCAGCAGCTCGGGACAGGGGGCGCGAGGCACTGAAGCTTTCTTT. This gives the protein CASSSGQGARGTEAFF.

This clone was picked up one time. V and J are TRBV11-3 and TRBJ2-5, with D unresolved. The CDR3 loop spans 13 amino acids. V was cut by 1 base and J by 5 bases, with 8 bases left in between. Germline-derived CDR1 and CDR2 are SGHNT and YENEEA. Written as DNA, the CDR3 is TGTGCCAGCAGCTTAGCCCTCCCGGAGACCCAGTACTTC. Translation: CASSLALPETQYF.

The V call is TRBV5-4, the J call TRBJ1-3; D is possibly TRBD1 (5 bases). Germline CDR1 and CDR2: SGHNT and YYREEE (reference sequence). V was cut by 4 bases and J by 0 bases, with 11 bases left in between. CDR3 length equals 15 residues. CDR3 sequence: CASSAGPLSGNTIYF. The CDR3 nucleotides read TGTGCCAGCAGCGCGGGACCCCTCTCTGGAAACACCATATATTTT.

The gene calls are TRBV5-8 and TRBJ1-2, with TRBD1 as a possible D gene (6 bases). CDR3 length: 15 residues. V was clipped by 3 bases and J by 8 bases, with 20 bases between them. CDR1 and CDR2 from the germline V gene are SGHTS and YDEGEE. CDR3 region: CASSSPFRDIWGYTF. In nucleotides, the CDR3 is TGTGCCAGCAGCTCCCCATTCCGGGACATTTGGGGCTACACCTTC.

The chain has TRBV6-1 and TRBJ2-7; no reliable D call. The CDR3 sequence is 15 residues long. V shed 3 bases and J shed 2 bases, with 14 bases lying between them. Germline V gene sequence: CDR1 MNHNS, CDR2 SASEGT. CDR3 nucleotides: TGTGCCAGCAGTGACAGTCCAGGCGCCGCCTACGAGCAGTACTTC. It encodes CASSDSPGAAYEQYF.

The chain couples TRBV4-3 to TRBJ2-2; maybe TRBD2 (5 bases). Germline V lookup: CDR1 LGHNA, CDR2 YSLEER. This CDR3 spans 15 amino acids. V lost 0 bases to trimming and J lost 7 bases, with 12 bases between them. CDR3 coding DNA: TGCGCCAGCAGCCAAGATTTGAGGGCGGGCGGGGAGCTGTTTTTT. Its protein product is CASSQDLRAGGELFF.

CDR3 sequence reads: CASSNRGLYNEQFF. In DNA, the CDR3 is TGTGCCAGCAGCAACCGAGGACTATACAATGAGCAGTTCTTC. The V call is TRBV5-6, the J call TRBJ2-1; D might be TRBD2 (6 bases). Germline V gene lookup returns CDR1 SGHDT and CDR2 YYEEEE. The CDR3 runs to 14 residues. V gave up 4 bases and J gave up 4 bases, with 12 bases separating them.

The V call is TRBV10-3, the J call TRBJ2-3; the D gene is possibly TRBD2 (5 bases). Germline V gives CDR1 ENHRY, CDR2 SYGVKD. CDR3 size: 14 residues. V was trimmed by 3 bases and J by 4 bases, leaving 11 bases between them. This CDR3 is CAISDPGLADTQYF. DNA for the CDR3: TGTGCCATCAGTGACCCTGGACTGGCAGATACGCAGTATTTT.

This chain connects TRBV28 to TRBJ1-5; maybe TRBD1 (5 bases). Germline V gene sequence: CDR1 MDHEN, CDR2 SYDVKM. Trimming stripped 7 bases from V and 4 bases from J, with 17 bases between. The CDR3 has 15 amino acids. The CDR3 spells CASISDNLRNQPQHF. CDR3 coding DNA: TGTGCCAGCATCTCGGACAATCTAAGGAATCAGCCCCAGCATTTT.

This chain connects TRBV4-1 to TRBJ2-7; D remains unclear. Germline loops: CDR1 MGHRA, CDR2 YSYEKL. The CDR3 loop spans 11 amino acids. V was clipped by 7 bases and J by 4 bases, with 8 bases between them. The CDR3 coding sequence is TGCGCCAGCACGATCAGTTACGAGCAGTACTTC. It yields the protein CASTISYEQYF.

This chain connects TRBV21-1 to TRBJ1-5; TRBD1 reflects the table's D call only, with no check against the DNA. TRBV21-1 counts as a pseudogene. The CDR3 runs to 17 residues. CDR3 DNA sequence: TGTGCCAGCAGCAATCCGGCCGAAACAGGGGGCATTCAGCCCCAGCATTTT. Its translation: CASSNPAETGGIQPQHF.

This chain connects TRBV19 to TRBJ1-1; 8 bases map to TRBD1. V was clipped by 8 bases and J by 4 bases; unmatched bases: 6. This CDR3 contains 13 residues. The V gene's germline CDR1 is LNHDA and CDR2 SQIVND (reference sequence). The CDR3 coding sequence is TGTGCCAGTGCCAGACAGGGGAGCACTGAAGCTTTCTTT. It translates to CASARQGSTEAFF.

V is TRBV29-1 and J is TRBJ2-3; 12 bases are shared with TRBD2. This CDR3 is built from 14 residues. CDR1 and CDR2 (germline): SQVTM, ANQGSEA. V trimming: 7 bases; J trimming: 8 bases; junction bases outside the gene matches: 10. Written as DNA, the CDR3 is TGCAGCGGCCTGACTAGCGGGAGAGGATTTACGCAGTATTTT. This translates into CSGLTSGRGFTQYF.